This T cell receptor beta chain derives from a study of response to subunit inactivated influenza vaccine. A remark on this clonotype: Its target is unknown.

Germline CDR1 is MNHEY and CDR2 is SMNVEV (reference sequence). The CDR3 has 16 residues. Trimming took 3 bases from V and 3 from J; bases not matched to a gene: 7. TCRdb recomputed calls from the RT-PCR reads with MiXCR, one row per CDR3 protein. The table has 170,000 or so distinct CDR3 sequences, roughly a tenth seen once; the top ten hold around 33%. Study-wide results and limits: Researchers suggested that each seasonal influenza vaccination recruits few new T cells.

The chain employs TRBV27 and TRBJ2-2; the match to TRBD2 covers 7 bases. The TCR was taken from a man between 45 and 75 years old who received an inactivated influenza vaccine. The input for sequencing was CD8+ T cells sorted from PBMCs, taken around 25 months after vaccination. In DNA form, the CDR3 reads TGTGCCAGCAGTTTGGGACTAAACCTGGACACCGGGGAGCTGTTTTTT. It encodes CASSLGLNLDTGELFF.